The T cell receptor (beta chain) under discussion was sequenced for a study of blood T cells in healthy people across ages (dated by TCRdb to between 2015 and 2016). Regarding the study in general: In model experiments, template switching captured about one uniquely barcoded TCR beta cDNA molecule for every two T cells. Age-related changes in TCR beta repertoire diversity were measured in the study by deep sequencing normalized with unique cDNA molecular identifiers. The donors were divided into four age groups: young (average around 17 years), middle-aged (around 41), aged (approximately 64) and long-lived (roughly 82). To avoid experimental bias, donors of different ages were distributed randomly across sequencing lanes. Two additional independent replicas of 1 million unique cDNA reads from the same blood draw were analyzed for two donors (one aged 18 to 30 and one aged 80 or older).

General findings and caveats noted by the study authors: As age increased, observed TCR beta diversity per million T cells dropped in a roughly linear way, and a significant reduction was already evident by age about 40. The CMV infection status of donors was not known, potentially confounding age-related changes in expanded clonotypes. The percentage of naive T cells measured by flow cytometry correlated strongly with observed TCR beta diversity. Compared with the aged group, more naive CD4+ T cells, fewer expanded clones and increased TCR diversity were shown by the long-lived group, suggesting age selection. Conclusive comparison of naive and antigen-experienced compartments was prevented by the profiling of bulk unsorted PBMCs. Estimates of total diversity based on one million sequenced T cells were regarded as lower bounds and as underestimates.

In this sample, this clonotype turned up a few times. The specificity of this receptor is unknown. No much larger clone is present one base from it, and per-base qualities are unavailable. Reading from cysteine to phenylalanine, the CDR3 counts 16 amino acids. Only the CDR3 DNA stays, 48 bases, in frame from base 1. V lost 7 bases and J lost 2 bases; the stretch between them is 19 bases long. CDR1 and CDR2 are read off the germline V gene (reference sequence) as MNHNY and SVGAGI. Libraries were prepared through 5' RACE. Instrument on record: Illumina HiSeq 2500. A second PCR of roughly 7 to 12 cycles was run with a J-beta primer mix and a sample-barcoded 5' primer. Each TCR beta cDNA molecule received a unique molecular identifier from a template-switch 5' adaptor carrying 12 random nucleotides. Each sample yielded at least 2.5 million CDR3-containing paired-end reads. All of the RNA was converted into first-strand cDNA using the Mint cDNA synthesis kit, with a TRBC-specific oligonucleotide serving as the primer. Following uracil-DNA glycosylase treatment, a first 18-cycle PCR with universal primers M1SS and BC2_uni_R was performed on all cDNA. The source study handled its data this way. Normalization of each sample was performed by random selection of 1 million high-quality reads, each carrying a distinct molecular identifier. Reads sharing molecular identifiers were discarded rather than binned into consensus sequences. MiTCR, run with a Q25 quality threshold and the strictest error-elimination algorithm, handled CDR3 identification, clonotype clustering and error correction. Lower-bound total TCR beta diversity was estimated with a nonparametric unseen species model using Euler transformation. TCRdb reprocessed the public reads (quality trimming at Q25 with fastp, clone calling with MiXCR) and kept in-frame beta chains. Entries that share a CDR3 protein sequence are merged under the most common genes and DNA. In this record, the V and J calls reflect TCRdb's handling and not the investigators' own analysis. This sample lists about 1,500,000 distinct CDR3 sequences; approximately 28% were detected once. In total, the top ten clones hold 7% to 9% of the sample.

The roughly 39 donors, aged 6 to 90 years, were systemically healthy Caucasian individuals from Russia. Each donor gave 8 to 10 milliliters of peripheral blood, collected into EDTA-treated Vacutainer tubes. Ficoll-Paque density-gradient centrifugation was used to isolate PBMCs, with at least 7 million per sample. Trizol reagent was used to extract total RNA from PBMCs, with at least 5.5 micrograms per sample. For every donor, flow cytometry on a PBMC aliquot measured the percentage of naive CD45RAhigh/CD27high T cells. What was sequenced was blood. This clonotype was sampled from a woman aged 30 to 39 in good health. The sequence is built from TRBV6-6 and TRBJ2-3; the D gene lacks a confident call. CDR3 sequence: CASNEISVSATDTQYF. The DNA sequence is given as TGTGCCAGCAATGAAATCTCCGTCAGCGCCACAGATACGCAGTATTTT.